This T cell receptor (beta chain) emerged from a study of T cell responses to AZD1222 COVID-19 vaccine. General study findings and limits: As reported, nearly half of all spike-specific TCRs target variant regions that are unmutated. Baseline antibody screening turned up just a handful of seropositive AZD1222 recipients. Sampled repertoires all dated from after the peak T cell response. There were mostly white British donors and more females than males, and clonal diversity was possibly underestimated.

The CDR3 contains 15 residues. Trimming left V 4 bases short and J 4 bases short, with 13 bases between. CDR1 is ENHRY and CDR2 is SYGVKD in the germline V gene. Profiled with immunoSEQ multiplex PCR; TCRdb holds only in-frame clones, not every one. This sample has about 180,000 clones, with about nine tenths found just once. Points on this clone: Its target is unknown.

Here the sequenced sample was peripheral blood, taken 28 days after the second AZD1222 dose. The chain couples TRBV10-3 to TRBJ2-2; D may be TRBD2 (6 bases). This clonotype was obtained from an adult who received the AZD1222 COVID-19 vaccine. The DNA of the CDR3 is TGTGCCATCAGTGGGGTCGGGAGAGTCACCGGGGAGCTGTTTTTT. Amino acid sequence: CAISGVGRVTGELFF.